Shown below are 15 T cell receptor beta chains from a single sample sequenced in a study of cytomegalovirus exposure and HLA in healthy donors. The PCR was carried out with 60 Vbeta primers and 13 Jbeta primers. The assay was immunoSEQ multiplex PCR, and TCRdb's table has in-frame clones only and misses some. The data hold 150,000 or so clones, with around 84% observed a single time. The sequenced sample was PBMCs. The receptors were sampled from a man in his late teens or twenties in good health and CMV-seropositive.

The chain couples TRBV5-1 to TRBJ1-1; TRBD1 is a possible D gene (5 bases). The CDR3 has 13 residues. Germline-derived CDR1 and CDR2 are SGHRS and YFSETQ. Trimming left V 3 bases short and J 8 bases short, with 14 bases between. The CDR3 DNA sequence: TGCGCCAGCAGCTCAAATTGGGGGGAGGAAGCTTTCTTT. This sequence encodes CASSSNWGEEAFF.

The rearrangement joins TRBV5-4 to TRBJ2-1; a weak D match, TRBD1 (6 bases). Germline loops: CDR1 SGHNT, CDR2 YYREEE (reference sequence). V was cut by 4 bases and J by 9 bases, with 11 bases left in between. The CDR3 covers 12 residues. The CDR3 bases are TGTGCCAGCAGCCCACAGGGCGGTGAGCAGTTCTTC. Translating it yields CASSPQGGEQFF.

The gene calls are TRBV11-2 and TRBJ2-2, with D possibly being TRBD1 (5 bases). Trimming took off 1 base at V and 5 bases at J, with 14 bases between the two ends. The V gene's germline CDR1 is SGHAT and CDR2 FQNNGV. This CDR3 is 16 amino acids long. The CDR3 sequence is CASSLGQPGLTGELFF. Written as DNA, the CDR3 is TGTGCCAGCAGCTTAGGACAGCCGGGCCTTACCGGGGAGCTGTTTTTT.

This chain connects TRBV6-1 to TRBJ1-3; 9 bases line up with TRBD1. The germline gives CDR1 MNHNS, CDR2 SASEGT. The ends lost 3 bases at V and 1 base at J; junction bases unmatched: 4. This CDR3 has 16 residues. This chain's CDR3 is CASSEGQGRSGNTIYF. CDR3 in DNA: TGTGCCAGCAGTGAGGGACAGGGACGGTCTGGAAACACCATATATTTT.

This clone was detected a few times. The CDR3 loop is CASRRDTEAFF. CDR3 sequence (DNA): TGTGCCAGCCGGAGGGACACTGAAGCTTTCTTT. V gene TRBV2 combines with J gene TRBJ1-1, with D hard to call. V was trimmed by 8 bases and J by 3 bases, leaving 7 bases between them. The germline CDR1 and CDR2 sequences are SNHLY and FYNNEI. This CDR3 contains 11 residues.

This clone was recorded only once. The chain is built from TRBV9 and TRBJ2-5, with 7 bases matching TRBD2. The J call may be in error: the DNA end matches TRBJ2-7 better. This CDR3 spans 14 amino acids. Germline lookup yields CDR1 SGDLS and CDR2 YYNGEE. CDR3 protein: CASSVGVGEGEQYF. CDR3 DNA: TGTGCCAGCAGCGTAGGGGTAGGGGAGGGCGAGCAGTACTTC.

The chain couples TRBV19 to TRBJ2-7, with TRBD1 matching 9 bases. The CDR3 extends over 15 amino acids. With 3 bases clipped from V and 3 bases from J, the junction kept 6 bases outside the gene matches. The germline V gene has CDR1 LNHDA and CDR2 SQIVND (reference sequence). The CDR3 bases are TGTGCCAGTAGTATTGCCGGGACAGGGTTCTACGAGCAGTACTTC. Its translation is CASSIAGTGFYEQYF.

This clone has only a few counts. The chain has TRBV7-8 and TRBJ1-4, with unresolved D. The CDR3 totals 12 residues. V was clipped by 5 bases and J by 7 bases, with 8 bases between them. Germline V lookup: CDR1 SGHVS, CDR2 FQNEAQ. The CDR3 DNA sequence: TGTGCCAGCAGCCCGTCGGGTGAAAAACTGTTTTTT. This gives the protein CASSPSGEKLFF.

CDR3 in amino acids: CAWSVFAGGSSYNSPLHF. For the CDR3, the DNA is TGTGCCTGGAGTGTATTCGCAGGGGGGAGCTCCTATAATTCACCCCTCCACTTT. This sequence joins TRBV30 and TRBJ1-6, with 7 bases matching TRBD1. J was trimmed by 0 bases and V by 0 bases; bases with no gene match: 8. The germline V gene encodes CDR1 GTSNPN and CDR2 SVGIG (reference sequence). The CDR3 totals 18 residues. The entire variable domain, with the rest obtained from reference TRBV30 and TRBJ1-6, is as follows: SQTIHQWPATLVQPVGSPLSLECTVEGTSNPNLYWYRQAAGRGLQLLFYSVGIGQISSEVPQNLSASRPQDRQFILSSKKLLLSDSGFYLCAWSVFAGGSSYNSPLHFGNGTRLTVT.

The chain employs TRBV10-3 and TRBJ2-7, with 11 bases fitting TRBD2. The CDR3 sequence is 14 residues long. CDR1 and CDR2 (germline): ENHRY, SYGVKD. After removal of 6 bases from V and 5 bases from J, the junction contained 6 bases not matched to a gene. CDR3: CAIRNSGGAHEQYF. CDR3 DNA: TGTGCCATCAGGAATAGCGGGGGGGCCCACGAGCAGTACTTC.

V usage is TRBV5-1 and J usage is TRBJ1-2; D might be TRBD1 (6 bases). CDR3 size: 13 residues. CDR1 and CDR2 (germline): SGHRS, YFSETQ. V lost 5 bases to trimming and J lost 2 bases, with 10 bases between them. The chain's CDR3 is CASSFDRNYGYTF. The CDR3 DNA reads TGCGCCAGCAGTTTTGACAGGAACTATGGCTACACCTTC.

A remark on this clone: Other DNA sequences in this sample translate to the same CDR3. CDR3 nucleotide sequence: TGTGCCAGCTCACCCCCTTCTACAGATACGCAGTATTTT. Its translation: CASSPPSTDTQYF. The J gene is TRBJ2-3, the V gene TRBV18; D gene uncertain. Germline V gene lookup returns CDR1 KGHSH and CDR2 LQKENI. The V end lost 3 bases, the J end lost 3 bases, and 7 bases lay between the germline ends. The CDR3 extends over 13 amino acids.

V gene TRBV15 combines with J gene TRBJ2-5; D unclear. The V gene lost 0 bases and the J gene lost 4 bases, with 9 bases spanning the gap. CDR3 length: 14 amino acids. Germline V gives CDR1 LNHNV, CDR2 YYDKDF (reference sequence). The chain's CDR3 is CATSRDLLSETQYF. CDR3 in DNA: TGTGCCACCAGCAGAGATCTTTTATCAGAGACCCAGTACTTC.

The chain joins TRBV11-3 to TRBJ2-5, with D hard to call. The V end lost 1 base, the J end lost 1 base, and 7 bases lay between the germline ends. The length of the CDR3 is 14 residues. Looked up from germline, CDR1 is SGHNT and CDR2 is YENEEA. The CDR3 loop reads CASSLGGSQETQYF. DNA of the CDR3: TGTGCCAGCAGCTTAGGAGGTAGCCAAGAGACCCAGTACTTC.

The chain has TRBV6-6 and TRBJ2-1, with TRBD2 as a possible D gene (6 bases). Trimming shortened V by 2 bases and J by 1 base, and 12 bases separated the two germline ends. The germline V gene has CDR1 MNHNY and CDR2 SVGAGI (reference sequence). CDR3 size: 16 residues. The CDR3 loop is CASSYEGGRSYNEQFF. CDR3 bases: TGTGCCAGCAGTTACGAGGGAGGCCGGTCCTACAATGAGCAGTTCTTC.